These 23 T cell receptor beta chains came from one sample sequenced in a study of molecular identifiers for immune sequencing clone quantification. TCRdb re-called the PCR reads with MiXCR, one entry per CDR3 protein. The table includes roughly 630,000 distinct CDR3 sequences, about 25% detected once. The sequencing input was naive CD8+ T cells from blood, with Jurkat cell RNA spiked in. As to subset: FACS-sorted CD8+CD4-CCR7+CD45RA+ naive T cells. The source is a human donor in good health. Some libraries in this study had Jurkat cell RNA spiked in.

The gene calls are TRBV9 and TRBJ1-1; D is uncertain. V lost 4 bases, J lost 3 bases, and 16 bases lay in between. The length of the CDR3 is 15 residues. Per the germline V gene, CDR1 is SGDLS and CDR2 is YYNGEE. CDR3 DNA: TGTGCCAGCAGCAGCGGGGTGAGCTCGGACACTGAAGCTTTCTTT. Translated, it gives CASSSGVSSDTEAFF.

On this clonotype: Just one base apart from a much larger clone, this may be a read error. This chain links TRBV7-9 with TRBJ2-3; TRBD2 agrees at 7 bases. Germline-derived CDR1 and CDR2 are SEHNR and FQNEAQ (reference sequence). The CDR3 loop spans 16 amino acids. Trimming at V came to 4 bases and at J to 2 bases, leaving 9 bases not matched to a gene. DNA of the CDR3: TGTGCCAGCAGCTCTAGGGCTAGCGGAATCACAGATACGCAGTATTTT. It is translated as CASSSRASGITDTQYF.

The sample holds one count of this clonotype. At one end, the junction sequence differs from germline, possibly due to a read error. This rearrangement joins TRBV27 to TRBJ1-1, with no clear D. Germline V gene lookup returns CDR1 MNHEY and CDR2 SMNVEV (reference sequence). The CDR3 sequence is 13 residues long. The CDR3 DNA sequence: TGTGCCAGCAGTTTATCGGAGAACACTAAAGCTTTCTTT. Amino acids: CASSLSENTKAFF.

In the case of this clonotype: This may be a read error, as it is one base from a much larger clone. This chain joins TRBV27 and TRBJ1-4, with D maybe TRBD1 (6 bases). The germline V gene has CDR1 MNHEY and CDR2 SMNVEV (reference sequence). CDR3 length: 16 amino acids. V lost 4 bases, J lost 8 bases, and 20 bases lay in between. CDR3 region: CASSSPTGRGEEKLFF. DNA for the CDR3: TGTGCCAGCAGTTCGCCTACAGGGAGGGGGGAAGAAAAACTGTTTTTT.

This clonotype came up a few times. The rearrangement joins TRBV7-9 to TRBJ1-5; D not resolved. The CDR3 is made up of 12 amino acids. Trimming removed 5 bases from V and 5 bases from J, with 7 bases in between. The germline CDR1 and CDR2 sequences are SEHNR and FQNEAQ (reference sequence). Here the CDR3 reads CASSPSDQPQHF. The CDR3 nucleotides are TGTGCCAGCAGCCCCTCGGATCAGCCCCAGCATTTT.

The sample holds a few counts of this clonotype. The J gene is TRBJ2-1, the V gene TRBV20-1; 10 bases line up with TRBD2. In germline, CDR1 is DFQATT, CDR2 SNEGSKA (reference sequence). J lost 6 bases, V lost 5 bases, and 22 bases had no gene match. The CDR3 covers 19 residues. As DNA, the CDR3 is TGCAGTGCTCTCGTTGCAGCGGGGGGGCTTCGAGCCTCAACCAATGAGCAGTTCTTC. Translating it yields CSALVAAGGLRASTNEQFF.

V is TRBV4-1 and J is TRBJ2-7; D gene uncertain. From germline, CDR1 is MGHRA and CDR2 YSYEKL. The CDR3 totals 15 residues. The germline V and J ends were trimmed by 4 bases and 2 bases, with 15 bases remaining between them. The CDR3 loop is CASSPVHGETYEQYF. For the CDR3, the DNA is TGCGCCAGCAGCCCCGTTCATGGGGAAACCTACGAGCAGTACTTC.

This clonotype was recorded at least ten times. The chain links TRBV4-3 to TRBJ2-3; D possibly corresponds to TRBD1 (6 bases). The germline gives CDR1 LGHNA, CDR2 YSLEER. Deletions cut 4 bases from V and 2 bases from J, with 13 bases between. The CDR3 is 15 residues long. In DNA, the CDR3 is TGCGCCAGCAGCCCCTTAGGGGGAGACACAGATACGCAGTATTTT. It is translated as CASSPLGGDTDTQYF.

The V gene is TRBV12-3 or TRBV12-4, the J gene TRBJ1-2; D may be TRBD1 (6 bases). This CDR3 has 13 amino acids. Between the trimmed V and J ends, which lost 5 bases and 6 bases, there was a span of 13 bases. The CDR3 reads CASSPTGGDGYTF. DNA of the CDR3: TGTGCCAGCAGTCCGACAGGTGGCGATGGCTACACCTTC.

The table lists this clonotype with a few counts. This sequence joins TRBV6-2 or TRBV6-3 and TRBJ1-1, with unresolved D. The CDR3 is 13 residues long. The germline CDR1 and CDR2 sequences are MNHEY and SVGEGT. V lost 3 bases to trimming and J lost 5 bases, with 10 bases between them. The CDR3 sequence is CASSYFSETEAFF. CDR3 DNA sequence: TGTGCCAGCAGTTATTTTAGTGAAACTGAAGCTTTCTTT.

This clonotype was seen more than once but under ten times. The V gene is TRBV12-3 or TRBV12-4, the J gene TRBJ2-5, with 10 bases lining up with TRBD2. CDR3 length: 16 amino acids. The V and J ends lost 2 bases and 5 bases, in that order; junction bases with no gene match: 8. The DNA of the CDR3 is TGTGCCAGCAGTTTAATCGGACTAGCGGCCGGGGAGACCCAGTACTTC. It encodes CASSLIGLAAGETQYF.

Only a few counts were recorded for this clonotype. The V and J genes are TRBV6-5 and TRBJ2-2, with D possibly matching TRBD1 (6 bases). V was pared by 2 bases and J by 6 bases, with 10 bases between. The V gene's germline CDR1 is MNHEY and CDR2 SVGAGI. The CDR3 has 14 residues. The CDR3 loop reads CASSYLRGAGELFF. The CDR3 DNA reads TGTGCCAGCAGTTACCTCAGGGGTGCCGGGGAGCTGTTTTTT.

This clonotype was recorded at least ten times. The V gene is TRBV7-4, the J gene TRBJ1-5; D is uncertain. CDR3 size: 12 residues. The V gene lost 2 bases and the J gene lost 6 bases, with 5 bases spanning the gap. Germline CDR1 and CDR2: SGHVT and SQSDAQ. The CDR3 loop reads CASSLKSQPQHF. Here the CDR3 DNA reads TGTGCCAGCAGCTTAAAGAGTCAGCCCCAGCATTTT.

CDR3 nucleotide sequence: TGTGCCAGCAGCCCCCCGGTGAGGGAGACCCAGTACTTC. It is translated as CASSPPVRETQYF. The genes are TRBV7-9 and TRBJ2-5; no reliable D call. Between the trimmed V and J ends, which lost 5 bases and 5 bases, there was a span of 12 bases. CDR1 is SEHNR, CDR2 FQNEAQ, per germline (reference sequence). This CDR3 is built from 13 residues.

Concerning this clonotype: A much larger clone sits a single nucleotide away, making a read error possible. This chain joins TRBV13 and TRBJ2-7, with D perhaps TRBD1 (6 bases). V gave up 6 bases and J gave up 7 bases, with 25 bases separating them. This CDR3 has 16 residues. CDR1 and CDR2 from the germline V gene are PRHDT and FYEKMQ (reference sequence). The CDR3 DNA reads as TGTGCCAGCAGGCCCCACCTAGGGGACATTCGTAGGGAGCAGTACTTC. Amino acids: CASRPHLGDIRREQYF.

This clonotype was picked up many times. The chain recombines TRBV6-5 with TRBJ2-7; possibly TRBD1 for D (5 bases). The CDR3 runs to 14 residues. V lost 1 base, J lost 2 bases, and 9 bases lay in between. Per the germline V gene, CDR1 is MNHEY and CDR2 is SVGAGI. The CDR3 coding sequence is TGTGCCAGCAGTTACTTAGGGGCGCCCTACGAGCAGTACTTC. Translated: CASSYLGAPYEQYF.

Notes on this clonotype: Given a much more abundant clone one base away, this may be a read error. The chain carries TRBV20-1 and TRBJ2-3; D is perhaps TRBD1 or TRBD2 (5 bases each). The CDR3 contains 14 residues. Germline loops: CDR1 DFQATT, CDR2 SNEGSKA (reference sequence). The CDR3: CSARGGSGTDAQYF. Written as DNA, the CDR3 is TGCAGTGCTAGAGGGGGGTCAGGTACAGATGCGCAGTATTTT.

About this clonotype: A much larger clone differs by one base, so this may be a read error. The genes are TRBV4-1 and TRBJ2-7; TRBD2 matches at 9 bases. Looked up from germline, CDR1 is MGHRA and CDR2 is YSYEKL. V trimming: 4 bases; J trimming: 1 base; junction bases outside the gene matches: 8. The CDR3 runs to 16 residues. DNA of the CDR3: TGCGCCAGCAGCCGAGTTCTTAGCGGGGGTTCCTACGAGCAGTACTTC. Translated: CASSRVLSGGSYEQYF.

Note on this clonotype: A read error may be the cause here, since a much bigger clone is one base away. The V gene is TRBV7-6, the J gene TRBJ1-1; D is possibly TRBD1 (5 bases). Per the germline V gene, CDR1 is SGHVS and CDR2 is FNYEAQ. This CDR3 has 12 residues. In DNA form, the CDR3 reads TGTGCCAGCAGCCGTTATACGACCGGGGCTCTCTTT. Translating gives CASSRYTTGALF.

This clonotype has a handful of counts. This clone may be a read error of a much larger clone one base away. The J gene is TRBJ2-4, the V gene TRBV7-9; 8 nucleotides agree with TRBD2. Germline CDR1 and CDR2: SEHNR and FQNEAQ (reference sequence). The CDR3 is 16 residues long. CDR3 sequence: CASSLAAGLAINIQYF. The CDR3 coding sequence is TGTGCCAGCAGCTTAGCGGCCGGACTAGCCATAAACATTCAGTACTTC.

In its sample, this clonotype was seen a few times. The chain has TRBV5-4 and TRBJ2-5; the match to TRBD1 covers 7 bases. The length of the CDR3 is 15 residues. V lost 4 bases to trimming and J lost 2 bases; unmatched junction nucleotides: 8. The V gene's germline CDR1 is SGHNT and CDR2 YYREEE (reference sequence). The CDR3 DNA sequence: TGTGCCAGCAGCGCCATGACAGGGCTACAAGAGACCCAGTACTTC. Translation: CASSAMTGLQETQYF.

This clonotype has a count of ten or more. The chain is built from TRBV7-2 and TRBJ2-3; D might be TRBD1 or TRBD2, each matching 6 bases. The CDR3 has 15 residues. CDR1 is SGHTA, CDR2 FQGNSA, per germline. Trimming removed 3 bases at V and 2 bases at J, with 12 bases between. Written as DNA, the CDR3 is TGTGCCAGCAGCTTGGGGGCGGGGACCACAGATACGCAGTATTTT. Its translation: CASSLGAGTTDTQYF.

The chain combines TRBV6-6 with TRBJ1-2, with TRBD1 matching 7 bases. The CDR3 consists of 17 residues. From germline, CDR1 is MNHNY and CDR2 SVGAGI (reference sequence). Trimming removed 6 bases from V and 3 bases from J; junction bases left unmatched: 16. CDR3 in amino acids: CASRGWDSGKDYYGYTF. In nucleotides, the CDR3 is TGTGCCAGCAGAGGTTGGGACAGCGGCAAGGATTACTATGGCTACACCTTC.